The source of this T cell receptor beta chain is a study of blood T cell repertoires in COVID-19. For the study at large: Researchers got acute and convalescent COVID-19 samples from the United States, Italy and Spain.

Per the original data handling: Using reference gene primer amplification, nucleated cell counts were estimated. Data came from immunoSEQ multiplex PCR; TCRdb stores just in-frame clones and leaves some out. V and J calls and clone size are copied from that table; D and trimming were computed from the DNA. The sample carries 190,000 or so clones, approximately 90% recorded once. V lost 4 bases, J lost 5 bases, and 9 bases stayed unmatched. Germline V gene lookup returns CDR1 LGHDT and CDR2 YNNKEL (reference sequence). This CDR3 spans 16 amino acids. The sample taken for sequencing was peripheral blood. The genes are TRBV3-1 (or the pseudogene TRBV3-2) and TRBJ2-2; 8 bases are a match to TRBD2. The TCR sequence derives from a man aged 60 to 75 who had recovered from COVID-19. CDR3 bases: TGTGCCAGCAGCCGTCCGGGAGGGGTTGCTACCGGGGAGCTGTTTTTT. Translation: CASSRPGGVATGELFF.